This entry is about one T cell receptor (beta chain). The antigen is not known. This sample stems from a study of monozygotic twins with inflammatory bowel disease. Study observations and caveats: T cell subtypes were not distinguishable in this analysis. The study supported no single strong signal or clonotype linked to IBD. TCRbeta diversity (inverse Simpson) was lower in IBD patients than in healthy co-twins.

From the 5' RACE reads, TCRdb lists one entry per CDR3 protein and no DNA. Its clone listing holds approximately 400,000 distinct CDR3 sequences. In germline, CDR1 is DFQATT, CDR2 SNEGSKA (reference sequence). The CDR3 runs to 15 residues. This TCR came from a human donor with ulcerative colitis or Crohn's disease, or a healthy co-twin of an affected twin (not recorded which). V gene TRBV20-1 combines with J gene TRBJ2-5. What was sequenced was blood. The CDR3 spells CSARNSAEPQETLYF.